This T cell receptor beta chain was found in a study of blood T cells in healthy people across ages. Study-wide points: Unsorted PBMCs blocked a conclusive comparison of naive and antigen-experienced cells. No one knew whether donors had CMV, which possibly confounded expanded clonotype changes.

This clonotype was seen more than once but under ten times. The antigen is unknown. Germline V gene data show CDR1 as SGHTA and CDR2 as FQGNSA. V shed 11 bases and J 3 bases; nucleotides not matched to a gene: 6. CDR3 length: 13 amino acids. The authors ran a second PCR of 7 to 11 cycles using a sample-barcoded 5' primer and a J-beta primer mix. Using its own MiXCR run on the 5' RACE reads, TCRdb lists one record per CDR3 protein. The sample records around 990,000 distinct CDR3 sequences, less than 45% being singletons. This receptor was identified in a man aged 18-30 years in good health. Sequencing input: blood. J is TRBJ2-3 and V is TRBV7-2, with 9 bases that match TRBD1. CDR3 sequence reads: CADGTGSTDTQYF. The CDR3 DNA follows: TGTGCCGACGGGACAGGGTCGACAGATACGCAGTATTTT.